This T cell receptor beta chain appears in the sequencing data of a study of cytomegalovirus exposure and HLA in healthy donors. Use of 60 Vbeta and 13 Jbeta primers characterized the PCR. The method was immunoSEQ multiplex PCR; TCRdb's version includes in-frame clones alone and lacks a portion of them. The repertoire has 150,000 to 200,000 clones, roughly 73% of them found once; the top ten carry approximately 1.8%. The CDR3 is 14 residues long. Germline CDR1 reads LNHDA; CDR2 reads SQIVND (reference sequence). V lost 6 bases and J lost 5; bases outside the gene matches: 9. To note about this clone: Its antigen is unidentified.

General study points: The study put roughly 160 TCR beta chains on its list as cytomegalovirus-associated.

This chain connects TRBV19 to TRBJ2-7; 8 bases fit TRBD2. This TCR was recovered from a woman aged 25 to 39 in good health and CMV-seronegative. Sequenced material: PBMCs. The CDR3 region has the DNA TGTGCCAGTAGCAACGAACCGACTAGCGACGAGCAGTACTTC. This encodes CASSNEPTSDEQYF.